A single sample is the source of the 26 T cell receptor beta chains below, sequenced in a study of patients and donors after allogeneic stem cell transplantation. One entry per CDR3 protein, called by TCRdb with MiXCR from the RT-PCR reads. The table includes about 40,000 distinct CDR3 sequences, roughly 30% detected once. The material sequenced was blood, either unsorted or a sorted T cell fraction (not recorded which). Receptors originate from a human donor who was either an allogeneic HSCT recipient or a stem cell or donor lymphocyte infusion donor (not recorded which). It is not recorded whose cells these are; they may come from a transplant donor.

Here the CDR3 DNA reads TGTGCCATCAAGGGACTCCAAGAGACCCAGTACTTC. Translated, it gives CAIKGLQETQYF. V is TRBV10-3 and J is TRBJ2-5; TRBD2 is a possible D gene (6 bases). The CDR3 has 12 amino acids. V lost 7 bases to trimming and J lost 1 base, with 7 bases between them. Per germline, CDR1 ENHRY and CDR2 SYGVKD.

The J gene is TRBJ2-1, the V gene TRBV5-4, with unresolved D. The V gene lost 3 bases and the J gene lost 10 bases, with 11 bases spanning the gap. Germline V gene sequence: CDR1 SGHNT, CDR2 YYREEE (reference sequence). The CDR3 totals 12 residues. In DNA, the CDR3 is TGTGCCAGCAGCTACGACTCTGGAGAGCAGTTCTTC. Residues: CASSYDSGEQFF.

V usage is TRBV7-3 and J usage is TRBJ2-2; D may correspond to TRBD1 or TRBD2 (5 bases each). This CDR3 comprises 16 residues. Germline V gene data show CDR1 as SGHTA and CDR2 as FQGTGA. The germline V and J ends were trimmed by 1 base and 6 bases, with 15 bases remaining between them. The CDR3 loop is CASSLSPGTLAGELFF. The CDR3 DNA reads TGTGCCAGCAGCTTAAGCCCCGGGACGTTGGCCGGGGAGCTGTTTTTT.

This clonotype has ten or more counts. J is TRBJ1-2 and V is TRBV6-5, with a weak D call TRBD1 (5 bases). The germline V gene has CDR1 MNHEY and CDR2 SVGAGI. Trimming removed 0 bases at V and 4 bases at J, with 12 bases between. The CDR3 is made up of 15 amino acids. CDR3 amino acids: CASSYSIAGGYGYTF. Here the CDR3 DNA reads TGTGCCAGCAGTTACTCGATCGCTGGGGGCTATGGCTACACCTTC.

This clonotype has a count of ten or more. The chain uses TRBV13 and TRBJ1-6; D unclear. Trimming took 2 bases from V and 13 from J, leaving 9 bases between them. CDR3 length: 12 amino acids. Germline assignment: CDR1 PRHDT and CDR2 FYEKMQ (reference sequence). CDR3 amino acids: CASSLKEFPLHF. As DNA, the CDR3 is TGTGCCAGCAGCTTAAAGGAATTCCCCCTCCACTTT.

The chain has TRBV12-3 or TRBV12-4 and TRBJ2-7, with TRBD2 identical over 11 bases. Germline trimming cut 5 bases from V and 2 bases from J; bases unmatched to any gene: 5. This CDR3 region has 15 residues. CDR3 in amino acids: CASSGPGLAAYEQYF. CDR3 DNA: TGTGCCAGCAGTGGACCGGGACTAGCGGCCTACGAGCAGTACTTC.

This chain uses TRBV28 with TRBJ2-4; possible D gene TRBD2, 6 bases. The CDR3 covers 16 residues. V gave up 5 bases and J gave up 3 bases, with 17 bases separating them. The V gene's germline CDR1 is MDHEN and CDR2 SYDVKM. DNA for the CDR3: TGTGCCAGCAGTCCCCAACCAGGGAGGAACAAAAACATTCAGTACTTC. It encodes CASSPQPGRNKNIQYF.

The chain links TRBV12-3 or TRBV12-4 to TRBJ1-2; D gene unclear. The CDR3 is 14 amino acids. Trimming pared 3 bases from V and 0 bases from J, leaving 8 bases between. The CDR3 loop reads CASSFQVTNYGYTF. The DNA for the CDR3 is TGTGCCAGCAGTTTCCAGGTTACTAACTATGGCTACACCTTC.

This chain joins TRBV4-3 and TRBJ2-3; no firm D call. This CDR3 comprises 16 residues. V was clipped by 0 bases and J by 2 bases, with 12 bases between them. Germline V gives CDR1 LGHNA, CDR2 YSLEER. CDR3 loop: CASSQEKFRPTDTQYF. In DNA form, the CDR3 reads TGCGCCAGCAGCCAAGAGAAGTTCAGACCCACAGATACGCAGTATTTT.

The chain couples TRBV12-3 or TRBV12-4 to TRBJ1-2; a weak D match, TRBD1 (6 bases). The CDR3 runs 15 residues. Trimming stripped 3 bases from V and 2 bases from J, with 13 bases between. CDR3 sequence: CASSFMGGRNYGYTF. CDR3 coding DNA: TGTGCCAGCAGTTTTATGGGGGGCAGGAACTATGGCTACACCTTC.

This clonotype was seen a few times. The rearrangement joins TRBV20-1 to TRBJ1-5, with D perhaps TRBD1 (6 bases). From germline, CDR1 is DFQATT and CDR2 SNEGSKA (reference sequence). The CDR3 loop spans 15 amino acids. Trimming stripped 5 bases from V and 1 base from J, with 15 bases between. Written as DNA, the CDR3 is TGCAGTGCTTACTACAGGGATCTGAGCAATCAGCCCCAGCATTTT. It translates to CSAYYRDLSNQPQHF.

DNA of the CDR3: TGCAGTGCTGGACTCGGGAGTAGCCAAGAGACCCAGTACTTC. This gives the protein CSAGLGSSQETQYF. The chain is built from TRBV20-1 and TRBJ2-5; maybe TRBD2 (6 bases). From germline, CDR1 is DFQATT and CDR2 SNEGSKA (reference sequence). The V end lost 5 bases, the J end lost 1 base, and 14 bases lay between the germline ends. This CDR3 is built from 14 residues.

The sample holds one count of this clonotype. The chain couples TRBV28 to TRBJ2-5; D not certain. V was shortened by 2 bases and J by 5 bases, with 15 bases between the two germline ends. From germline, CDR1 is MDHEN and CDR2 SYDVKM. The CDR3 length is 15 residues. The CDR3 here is CASSLPLSPGETQYF. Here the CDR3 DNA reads TGTGCCAGCAGTTTACCCCTGTCCCCTGGGGAGACCCAGTACTTC. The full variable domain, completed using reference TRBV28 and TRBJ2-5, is DVKVTQSSRYLVKRTGEKVFLECVQDMDHENMFWYRQDPGLGLRLIYFSYDVKMKEKGDIPEGYSVSREKKERFSLILESASTNQTSMYLCASSLPLSPGETQYFGPGTRLLVL.

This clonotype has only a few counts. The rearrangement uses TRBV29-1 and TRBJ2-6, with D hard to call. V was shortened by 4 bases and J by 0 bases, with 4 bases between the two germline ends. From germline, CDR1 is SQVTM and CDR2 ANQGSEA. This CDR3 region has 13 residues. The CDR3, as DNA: TGCAGCGTTGTAGTCTCTGGGGCCAACGTCCTGACTTTC. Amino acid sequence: CSVVVSGANVLTF.

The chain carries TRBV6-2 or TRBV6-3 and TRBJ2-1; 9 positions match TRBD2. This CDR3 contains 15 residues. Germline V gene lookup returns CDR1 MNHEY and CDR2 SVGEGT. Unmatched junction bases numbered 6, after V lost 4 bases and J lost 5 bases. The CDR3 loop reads CASSSKRGAHNEQFF. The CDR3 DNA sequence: TGTGCCAGCAGTTCGAAGCGGGGGGCCCACAATGAGCAGTTCTTC.

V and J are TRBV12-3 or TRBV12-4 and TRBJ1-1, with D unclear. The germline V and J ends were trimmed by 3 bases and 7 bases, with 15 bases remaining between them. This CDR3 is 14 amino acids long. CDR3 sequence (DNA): TGTGCCAGCAGTTTCGCGGGAAAGGGCTATGAAGCTTTCTTT. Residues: CASSFAGKGYEAFF.

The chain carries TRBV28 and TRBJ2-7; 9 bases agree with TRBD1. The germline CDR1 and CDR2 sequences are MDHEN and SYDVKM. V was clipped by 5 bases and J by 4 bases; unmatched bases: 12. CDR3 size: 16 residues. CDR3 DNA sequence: TGTGCCAGCAGTAAGGTCCGGGACAGGGTTAAGTACGAGCAGTACTTC. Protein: CASSKVRDRVKYEQYF.

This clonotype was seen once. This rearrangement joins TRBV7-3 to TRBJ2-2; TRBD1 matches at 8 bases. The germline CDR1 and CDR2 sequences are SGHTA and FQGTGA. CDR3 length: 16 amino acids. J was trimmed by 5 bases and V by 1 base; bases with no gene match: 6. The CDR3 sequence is CASSLNQGALTGELFF. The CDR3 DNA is TGTGCCAGCAGCTTAAACCAGGGGGCGTTAACCGGGGAGCTGTTTTTT.

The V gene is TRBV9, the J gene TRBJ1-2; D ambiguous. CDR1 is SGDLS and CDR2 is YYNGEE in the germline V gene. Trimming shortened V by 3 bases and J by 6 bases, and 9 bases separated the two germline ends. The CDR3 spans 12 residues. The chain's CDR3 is CASSADTDGYTF. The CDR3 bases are TGTGCCAGCAGCGCAGATACAGATGGCTACACCTTC.

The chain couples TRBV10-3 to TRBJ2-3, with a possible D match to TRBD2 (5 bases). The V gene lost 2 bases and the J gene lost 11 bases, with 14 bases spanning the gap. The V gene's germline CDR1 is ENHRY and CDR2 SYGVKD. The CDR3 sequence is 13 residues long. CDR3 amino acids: CAISEAVPEGQYF. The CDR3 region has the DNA TGTGCCATCAGTGAGGCGGTTCCCGAGGGGCAGTATTTT.

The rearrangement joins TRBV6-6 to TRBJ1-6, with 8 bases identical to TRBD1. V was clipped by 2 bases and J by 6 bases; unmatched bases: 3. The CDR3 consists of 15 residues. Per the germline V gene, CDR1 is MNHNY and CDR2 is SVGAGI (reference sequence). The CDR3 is CASSYRDRSNSPLHF. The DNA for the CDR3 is TGTGCCAGCAGTTACCGGGACAGGAGTAATTCACCCCTCCACTTT.

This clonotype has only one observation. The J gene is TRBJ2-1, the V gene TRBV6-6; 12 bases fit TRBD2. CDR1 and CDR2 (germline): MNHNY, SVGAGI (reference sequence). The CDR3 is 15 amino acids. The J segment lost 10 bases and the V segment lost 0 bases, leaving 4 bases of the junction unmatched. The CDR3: CASSYSGTSGLEQFF. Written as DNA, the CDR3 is TGTGCCAGCAGTTACTCCGGGACTAGCGGGCTCGAGCAGTTCTTC.

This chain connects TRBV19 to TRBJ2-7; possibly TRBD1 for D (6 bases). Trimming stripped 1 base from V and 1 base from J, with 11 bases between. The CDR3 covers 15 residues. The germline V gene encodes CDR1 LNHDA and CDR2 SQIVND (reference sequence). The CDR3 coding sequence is TGTGCCAGTAGTATAGGTTGGGGACAATCCTACGAGCAGTACTTC. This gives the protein CASSIGWGQSYEQYF.

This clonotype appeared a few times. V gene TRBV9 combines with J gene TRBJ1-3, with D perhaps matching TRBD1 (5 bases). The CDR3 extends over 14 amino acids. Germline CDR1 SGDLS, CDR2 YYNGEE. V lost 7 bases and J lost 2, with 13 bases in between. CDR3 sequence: CASSGGGTGNTIYF. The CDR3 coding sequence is TGTGCCAGCTCCGGGGGGGGGACTGGAAACACCATATATTTT.

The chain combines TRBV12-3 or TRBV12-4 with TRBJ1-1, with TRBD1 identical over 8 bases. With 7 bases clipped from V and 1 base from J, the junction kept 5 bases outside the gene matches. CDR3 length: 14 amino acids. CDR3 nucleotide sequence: TGTGCCAGCACTCGGACAGGGAAGAACACTGAAGCTTTCTTT. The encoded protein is CASTRTGKNTEAFF.

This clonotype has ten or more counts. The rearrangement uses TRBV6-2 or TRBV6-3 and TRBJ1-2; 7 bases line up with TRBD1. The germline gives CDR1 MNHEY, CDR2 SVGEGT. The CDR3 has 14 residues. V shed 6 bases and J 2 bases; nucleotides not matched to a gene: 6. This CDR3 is CASSRQGPNYGYTF. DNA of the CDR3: TGTGCCAGCAGCCGACAGGGTCCGAACTATGGCTACACCTTC.